A selection of T cell receptor beta chains follows, all from one sample in a study of T cell responses to AZD1222 COVID-19 vaccine. Method: immunoSEQ multiplex PCR; TCRdb's copy keeps in-frame clones and lacks some. The data contain roughly 120,000 clones, 80% to 90% of them seen just once; the ten biggest clones take up 1.5% to 2%. Material: peripheral blood, obtained on day 0 of AZD1222 vaccination. The source of these receptors is an adult in good health. Each CDR3 is given with its conserved first and last residue. D genes are given only for firm matches. Not all rows give a size; the values are once, few, many and, for expanded clones, a class.

V gene	J gene	D gene	CDR3 length	clone size	CDR3 protein	CDR3 DNA
TRBV6-5	TRBJ1-1	-	15	-	CASRRDGQRGTEAFF	TGTGCCAGCAGGCGGGACGGCCAGAGAGGCACTGAAGCTTTCTTT
TRBV9	TRBJ2-7	-	13	-	CASSVSPPDEQYF	TGTGCCAGCAGCGTATCCCCCCCCGACGAGCAGTACTTC
TRBV7-3	TRBJ1-1	TRBD1	17	-	CASSFGTGPDLGTEAFF	TGTGCCAGCAGCTTTGGGACAGGGCCTGATCTGGGGACTGAAGCTTTCTTT
TRBV19	TRBJ1-5	-	13	-	CASSIGINQPQHF	TGTGCCAGTAGTATTGGGATAAATCAGCCCCAGCATTTT
TRBV7-3	TRBJ2-7	TRBD2	16	once	CASSRGDSGRGYEQYF	TGTGCCAGCAGCCGAGGTGATAGCGGGAGGGGCTACGAGCAGTACTTC
TRBV6-5	TRBJ1-5	-	12	once	CASRTRTQPQHF	TGTGCCAGCAGGACAAGGACTCAGCCCCAGCATTTT
TRBV6-5	TRBJ1-3	TRBD1	12	-	CASSGQGNTIYF	TGTGCCAGCTCGGGACAGGGAAACACCATATATTTT
TRBV18	TRBJ1-1	-	13	-	CASSQEDGTEAFF	TGTGCCAGCTCACAGGAGGACGGAACTGAAGCTTTCTTT
TRBV18	TRBJ1-2	-	15	once	CASSPSTRTSDGYTF	TGTGCCAGCTCACCCTCGACCAGGACTTCGGATGGCTACACCTTC
TRBV6-5	TRBJ2-3	TRBD2	14	-	CASSYQRGGDTQYF	TGTGCCAGCAGTTACCAGCGGGGTGGAGATACGCAGTATTTT
TRBV30	TRBJ1-6	-	14	-	CAWRQGTLSSPLHF	TGTGCCTGGAGACAGGGCACGCTCTCTTCACCCCTCCACTTT
TRBV27	TRBJ1-2	-	13	-	CASSLPGGYGYTF	TGTGCCAGCAGCTTACCCGGGGGATATGGCTACACCTTC
TRBV6-5	TRBJ1-5	-	13	-	CASSFPGSQPQHF	TGTGCCAGCAGTTTCCCAGGGAGTCAGCCCCAGCATTTT
TRBV3-1/TRBV3-2	TRBJ1-1	-	17	-	CASSQEGRGRSNTEAFF	TGTGCCAGCAGCCAAGAAGGGCGAGGACGGTCGAACACTGAAGCTTTCTTT
TRBV6-5	TRBJ2-1	-	11	-	CASNKYNEQFF	TGTGCCAGCAATAAATACAATGAGCAGTTCTTC
TRBV19	TRBJ1-1	-	14	-	CASSGYGVDTEAFF	TGTGCCAGTAGTGGATATGGGGTGGACACTGAAGCTTTCTTT
TRBV5-1	TRBJ2-5	TRBD2	14	-	CASSLKLAAETQYF	TGCGCCAGCAGCTTGAAGCTAGCGGCGGAGACCCAGTACTTC
TRBV7-3	TRBJ2-2	-	14	-	CASSLTGLAGELFF	TGTGCCAGCAGCTTAACAGGGTTGGCCGGGGAGCTGTTTTTT
TRBV15	TRBJ2-2	TRBD2	20	-	CATSRFLAGLAGARTGELFF	TGTGCCACCAGCAGATTCCTCGCGGGACTAGCGGGAGCCCGCACCGGGGAGCTGTTTTTT
TRBV27	TRBJ1-2	-	16	-	CASSIEQGNPNYGYTF	TGTGCCAGCAGCATAGAACAGGGAAACCCTAACTATGGCTACACCTTC
TRBV6-2/TRBV6-3	TRBJ1-5	TRBD1	15	-	CASSSRQGPNQPQHF	TGTGCCAGCAGTTCTAGACAGGGCCCCAATCAGCCCCAGCATTTT
TRBV30	TRBJ2-2	-	12	-	CAWSHGPGELFF	TGTGCCTGGAGTCATGGGCCCGGGGAGCTGTTTTTT
TRBV24-1	TRBJ1-2	-	13	-	CATSDRGNYGYTF	TGTGCCACCAGTGATCGAGGGAACTATGGCTACACCTTC
TRBV6-5	TRBJ1-3	-	13	once	CASRSGGGNTIYF	TGTGCCAGCAGGTCCGGGGGCGGAAACACCATATATTTT
TRBV5-6	TRBJ1-1	-	15	-	CASSLGDGPNTEAFF	TGTGCCAGCAGCTTGGGGGATGGGCCGAACACTGAAGCTTTCTTT
TRBV24-1	TRBJ1-1	-	14	few	CATSDPGRDTEAFF	TGTGCCACCAGTGACCCGGGACGGGACACTGAAGCTTTCTTT
TRBV4-1	TRBJ2-7	-	13	-	CASSLQGGYEQYF	TGCGCCAGCAGCCTCCAGGGGGGGTACGAGCAGTACTTC
TRBV28	TRBJ1-1	-	14	-	CASSSGTLNTEAFF	TGTGCCAGCAGTTCAGGGACCCTAAACACTGAAGCTTTCTTT
TRBV7-2	TRBJ1-5	-	15	-	CASSLDSSSNQPQHF	TGTGCCAGCAGCTTGGACAGTTCCAGCAATCAGCCCCAGCATTTT
TRBV11-3	TRBJ2-7	TRBD1	16	-	CASSLDGQGYLREQYF	TGTGCCAGCAGCCTAGACGGACAGGGCTACCTACGGGAGCAGTACTTC
TRBV12-3/TRBV12-4	TRBJ2-7	-	13	-	CASSFELTYEQYF	TGTGCCAGCAGTTTTGAGTTGACCTACGAGCAGTACTTC
TRBV7-9	TRBJ2-4	TRBD1	18	-	CASSPRGQGGLAKNIQYF	TGTGCCAGCAGCCCGAGGGGACAGGGAGGATTAGCCAAAAACATTCAGTACTTC
TRBV3-1/TRBV3-2	TRBJ2-1	-	12	-	CASSALNNEQFF	TGTGCCAGCAGTGCCCTCAACAATGAGCAGTTCTTC
TRBV30	TRBJ1-6	-	12	-	CAWIKDNSPLHF	TGTGCCTGGATCAAGGATAATTCACCCCTCCACTTT
TRBV27	TRBJ1-1	-	11	-	CASRGASLIFF	TGTGCCAGCAGGGGGGCCAGTCTCATTTTCTTT
TRBV11-2	TRBJ2-7	TRBD1	12	-	CASSLGQYEQYF	TGTGCCAGCAGCCTGGGACAGTACGAGCAGTACTTC
TRBV7-8	TRBJ1-2	-	13	once	CASSPRTVYGYTF	TGTGCCAGCAGCCCGAGGACAGTCTATGGCTACACCTTC
TRBV5-8	TRBJ1-5	TRBD1	15	once	CASSGGQGRYQPQHF	TGTGCCAGCAGCGGCGGACAGGGACGATATCAGCCCCAGCATTTT
TRBV9	TRBJ2-1	-	13	-	CASSVEEDNEQFF	TGTGCCAGCAGCGTAGAGGAGGACAATGAGCAGTTCTTC
TRBV7-6	TRBJ1-1	-	16	-	CASSFQGLGMNTEAFF	TGTGCCAGCAGCTTTCAGGGACTTGGAATGAACACTGAAGCTTTCTTT